The 26 T cell receptor beta chains listed next were all sequenced from one sample in a study of chemoradiotherapy in HPV16-positive cancers. Sequenced by immunoSEQ multiplex PCR; TCRdb stores in-frame clones only, minus some. The sample consists of 25,000 to 40,000 clones, roughly 88% of them appearing once. Material: blood, obtained from a patient who underwent chemoradiotherapy. The receptors shown here come from a human donor with HPV-associated anogenital cancer.

The rearrangement uses TRBV7-9 and TRBJ2-1; D may be TRBD1 (6 bases). The V end lost 2 bases, the J end lost 0 bases, and 17 bases lay between the germline ends. This CDR3 spans 18 amino acids. In germline, CDR1 is SEHNR, CDR2 FQNEAQ (reference sequence). This CDR3 reads CASSLPHRQVSSYNEQFF. The CDR3 DNA sequence: TGTGCCAGCAGCTTACCCCATCGACAGGTCAGCTCCTACAATGAGCAGTTCTTC.

J is TRBJ2-3 and V is TRBV5-6; 7 bases match TRBD2. The CDR3 runs to 16 residues. Germline V lookup: CDR1 SGHDT, CDR2 YYEEEE. Losses at the gene ends were 2 bases for V and 2 bases for J; bases not matched to a gene: 8. CDR3: CASSFGAGVNTDTQYF. In DNA, the CDR3 is TGTGCCAGCAGCTTCGGCGCGGGGGTCAACACAGATACGCAGTATTTT.

The rearrangement joins TRBV28 to TRBJ1-5; a possible D gene is TRBD1 (6 bases). V lost 6 bases to trimming and J lost 0 bases, with 18 bases between them. Germline V lookup: CDR1 MDHEN, CDR2 SYDVKM. The CDR3 runs to 17 residues. CDR3 region: CASSTHRTAYSNQPQHF. CDR3 coding DNA: TGTGCCAGCAGCACACACCGGACAGCCTATAGCAATCAGCCCCAGCATTTT.

The rearrangement joins TRBV7-2 to TRBJ1-1, with 8 positions matching TRBD1. The CDR3 runs to 14 residues. V shed 5 bases and J 7 bases; nucleotides not matched to a gene: 9. Germline-derived CDR1 and CDR2 are SGHTA and FQGNSA. CDR3 sequence (DNA): TGTGCCAGCAGCCCGGCGGCAGGGGGCGTTGAAGCTTTCTTT. This gives the protein CASSPAAGGVEAFF.

This clone was found a few times. This rearrangement joins TRBV9 to TRBJ2-7; 11 bases agree with TRBD1. The junction had 10 bases not matched to a gene; V was cut back by 4 bases and J by 7 bases. Germline lookup yields CDR1 SGDLS and CDR2 YYNGEE. The CDR3 sequence is 15 residues long. Here the CDR3 reads CASSPLGQGASEQYF. The CDR3 nucleotides read TGTGCCAGCAGCCCCTTAGGACAGGGGGCGTCAGAGCAGTACTTC.

The chain couples TRBV30 to TRBJ2-7; D may be TRBD1 (7 bases). This CDR3 region has 15 residues. Germline assignment: CDR1 GTSNPN and CDR2 SVGIG (reference sequence). Trimming shortened V by 0 bases and J by 5 bases, and 17 bases separated the two germline ends. CDR3 protein: CAWSVGQGGRDEQYF. The CDR3, as DNA: TGTGCCTGGAGTGTAGGTCAGGGGGGAAGGGACGAGCAGTACTTC.

This chain connects TRBV7-9 to TRBJ2-6, with D possibly being TRBD1 (5 bases). Looked up from germline, CDR1 is SEHNR and CDR2 is FQNEAQ (reference sequence). This CDR3 contains 18 residues. The V end lost 5 bases, the J end lost 2 bases, and 19 bases lay between the germline ends. CDR3 sequence: CASSQLRQSRAGANVLTF. CDR3 DNA: TGTGCCAGCAGCCAGCTGAGACAGTCACGAGCTGGGGCCAACGTCCTGACTTTC.

This sequence joins TRBV6-6 and TRBJ1-4; tentative D call: TRBD1 (5 bases). Trimming left V 4 bases short and J 3 bases short, with 15 bases between. Looked up from germline, CDR1 is MNHNY and CDR2 is SVGAGI (reference sequence). The length of the CDR3 is 16 residues. CDR3: CASSFRPPGANEKLFF. In nucleotides, the CDR3 is TGTGCCAGCAGTTTCCGCCCTCCGGGGGCTAATGAAAAACTGTTTTTT.

This clone has a single count. The V gene is TRBV18, the J gene TRBJ2-7, with 9 bases aligning to TRBD1. The CDR3 length is 14 residues. Germline V gene sequence: CDR1 KGHSH, CDR2 LQKENI. Germline trimming cut 7 bases from V and 5 bases from J; bases unmatched to any gene: 9. The CDR3 spells CASWRGQGLDEQYF. CDR3 sequence (DNA): TGTGCCAGCTGGCGGGGACAGGGTCTAGACGAGCAGTACTTC.

The V and J genes are TRBV2 and TRBJ1-3; D uncertain. The ends were cut back, 5 bases at V and 6 bases at J, with 11 bases in the middle. The CDR3 extends over 13 amino acids. CDR1 is SNHLY and CDR2 is FYNNEI in the germline V gene. The CDR3 reads CASSRVRENTIYF. The CDR3 DNA sequence: TGTGCCAGCAGTAGGGTCAGAGAAAACACCATATATTTT.

The chain combines TRBV19 with TRBJ2-3; 9 bases align to TRBD1. CDR3 size: 15 residues. V lost 8 bases and J lost 4; bases outside the gene matches: 10. CDR1 and CDR2 from the germline V gene are LNHDA and SQIVND (reference sequence). CDR3 DNA sequence: TGTGCCAGTCAACGGACCGGGACAGGGCCAGATACGCAGTATTTT. Protein product: CASQRTGTGPDTQYF.

This chain uses TRBV19 with TRBJ2-7; 7 bases are a match to TRBD1. Losses at the gene ends were 5 bases for V and 4 bases for J; bases not matched to a gene: 14. CDR1 LNHDA and CDR2 SQIVND come from the germline V gene (reference sequence). The CDR3 contains 16 residues. The CDR3 loop reads CASSPEGGWDEYEQYF. In DNA, the CDR3 is TGTGCCAGTAGTCCGGAAGGGGGCTGGGATGAGTACGAGCAGTACTTC.

This chain links TRBV7-2 with TRBJ2-1; D is perhaps TRBD2 (5 bases). Between the trimmed V and J ends, which lost 5 bases and 7 bases, there was a span of 18 bases. The germline V gene encodes CDR1 SGHTA and CDR2 FQGNSA. The CDR3 covers 15 residues. CDR3 amino acids: CASSPAGKTRNEQFF. Here the CDR3 DNA reads TGTGCCAGCAGCCCAGCCGGGAAAACTAGGAATGAGCAGTTCTTC.

The DNA of the CDR3 is TGTGCCAGCAGTCCGACGGATTTGGGCCAGCCCCAGCATTTT. Its translation is CASSPTDLGQPQHF. The chain combines TRBV28 with TRBJ1-5; no definite D call. V was shortened by 5 bases and J by 7 bases, with 15 bases between the two germline ends. The CDR3 spans 14 residues. The germline V gene encodes CDR1 MDHEN and CDR2 SYDVKM. Combining the CDR3 with reference TRBV28 and TRBJ1-5 gives the whole variable domain DVKVTQSSRYLVKRTGEKVFLECVQDMDHENMFWYRQDPGLGLRLIYFSYDVKMKEKGDIPEGYSVSREKKERFSLILESASTNQTSMYLCASSPTDLGQPQHFGDGTRLSIL.

The chain employs TRBV5-1 and TRBJ2-1; D not certain. The length of the CDR3 is 16 residues. V was cut by 4 bases and J by 0 bases, with 14 bases left in between. CDR1 is SGHRS and CDR2 is YFSETQ in the germline V gene. This CDR3 is CASSLTSSGSYNEQFF. The CDR3 DNA is TGCGCCAGCAGCCTAACCTCGAGTGGCTCCTACAATGAGCAGTTCTTC.

The CDR3, as DNA: TGTGCCAGCAGCCCTAGCTCAGCTAGCGGGTCGGGTCAAGAGACCCAGTACTTC. Translated: CASSPSSASGSGQETQYF. This sequence joins TRBV4-2 and TRBJ2-5; TRBD2 matches at 8 bases. The germline CDR1 and CDR2 sequences are LGHNA and YNFKEQ. This CDR3 is built from 18 residues. Trimming removed 4 bases from V and 2 bases from J; junction bases left unmatched: 15.

The chain couples TRBV10-1 to TRBJ2-7, with 7 nucleotides matching TRBD1. V gave up 3 bases and J gave up 6 bases; unmatched junction bases: 5. Germline V gene data show CDR1 as WNHNN and CDR2 as SYGVQD (reference sequence). The CDR3 contains 13 residues. CDR3 DNA: TGCGCCAGCAGTGACTCTACAGGGGCCGAGCAGTACTTC. Protein sequence: CASSDSTGAEQYF.

V usage is TRBV9 and J usage is TRBJ1-1; D call uncertain. Germline CDR1 is SGDLS and CDR2 is YYNGEE. The CDR3 runs to 15 residues. V lost 1 base, J lost 2 bases, and 12 bases lay in between. CDR3 residues: CASSVNPGINTEAFF. CDR3 DNA: TGTGCCAGCAGCGTAAATCCGGGGATCAACACTGAAGCTTTCTTT.

J is TRBJ2-1 and V is TRBV10-3, with D possibly being TRBD1 or TRBD2 (5 bases each). Germline V gives CDR1 ENHRY, CDR2 SYGVKD. The length of the CDR3 is 13 residues. V gave up 4 bases and J gave up 6 bases, with 10 bases separating them. CDR3 nucleotide sequence: TGTGCCATCAGTGTACCGGGGACCAATGAGCAGTTCTTC. Its protein product is CAISVPGTNEQFF.

The CDR3 protein is CASSLVSAYEQYF. CDR3 coding DNA: TGTGCCAGCAGCTTAGTCTCAGCCTACGAGCAGTACTTC. The chain combines TRBV7-6 with TRBJ2-5; D not resolved. With the DNA end fitting TRBJ2-7 better, the J assignment may be wrong. The CDR3 is 13 residues long. Germline assignment: CDR1 SGHVS and CDR2 FNYEAQ.

The V call is TRBV29-1, the J call TRBJ1-4, with D perhaps TRBD1 (5 bases). The CDR3 runs to 12 residues. V was clipped by 4 bases and J by 7 bases, with 10 bases between them. In germline, CDR1 is SQVTM, CDR2 ANQGSEA. The CDR3 spells CSVVQGAEKLFF. CDR3 nucleotides: TGCAGCGTTGTCCAGGGTGCTGAAAAACTGTTTTTT.

As concerns this clone: An end of the junction differs from the germline gene, which may be a read error. The chain joins TRBV27 to TRBJ2-7; a possible D gene is TRBD2 (6 bases). The CDR3 contains 13 residues. The V gene's germline CDR1 is MNHEY and CDR2 SMNVEV (reference sequence). CDR3 sequence reads: CASRDPLTFRDFF. The CDR3 DNA follows: TGTGCCAGCAGAGATCCTTTAACCTTCCGGGACTTCTTC.

J is TRBJ1-3 and V is TRBV7-6; TRBD1 aligns across 9 bases. Germline V gene sequence: CDR1 SGHVS, CDR2 FNYEAQ. This CDR3 comprises 17 residues. The V and J ends lost 3 bases and 1 base, in that order; junction bases with no gene match: 7. Here the CDR3 DNA reads TGTGCCAGCAGCTTCCGGACAGGGGAAGAATCTGGAAACACCATATATTTT. This sequence encodes CASSFRTGEESGNTIYF.

The V gene is TRBV27, the J gene TRBJ2-5; 11 bases map to TRBD1. Per germline, CDR1 MNHEY and CDR2 SMNVEV (reference sequence). V shed 5 bases and J 2 bases; nucleotides not matched to a gene: 10. The CDR3 is 17 amino acids. The CDR3 DNA sequence: TGTGCCAGCAGTCCCCGGGACAGGGGGGGGACTCAAGAGACCCAGTACTTC. Translated, it gives CASSPRDRGGTQETQYF.

The chain carries TRBV18 and TRBJ2-6; a possible D gene is TRBD1 (5 bases). Germline CDR1 and CDR2: KGHSH and LQKENI. Trimming took 1 base from V and 0 from J, leaving 10 bases between them. CDR3 length equals 17 residues. The CDR3 DNA reads TGTGCCAGCTCACCACTGACAGCCTACTCTGGGGCCAACGTCCTGACTTTC. Protein: CASSPLTAYSGANVLTF.

The rearrangement uses TRBV30 and TRBJ1-6, with a possible D match to TRBD1 (5 bases). CDR1 and CDR2 from the germline V gene are GTSNPN and SVGIG (reference sequence). The V end lost 4 bases, the J end lost 13 bases, and 11 bases lay between the germline ends. The CDR3 loop spans 11 amino acids. Here the CDR3 reads CAWKSGAPLHF. The CDR3 DNA follows: TGTGCCTGGAAGAGCGGGGCTCCCCTCCACTTT.